The 15 T cell receptor beta chains given below trace back to one sample, sequenced in a study of blood T cell repertoires in COVID-19 (dated by TCRdb to the early 2020s). Library generation was performed with the immunoSEQ multiplex PCR assay. This is the immuneACCESS table as TCRdb keeps it, with only in-frame sequences that have V and J called. A part of the clones is gone; compared with another copy, unresolved V genes explain less than half, and the rest is unexplained. The sample profile shows more than 150,000 clones; roughly 89% of them were found once. 12% of the sample belongs to the ten largest clones. Sequencing input: peripheral blood. These TCRs come from a woman in her seventies with COVID-19, enrolled during active disease.

This clone was picked up one time. J is TRBJ1-2 and V is TRBV6-6, with 9 bases fitting TRBD1. The CDR3 has 15 amino acids. The germline V gene encodes CDR1 MNHNY and CDR2 SVGAGI (reference sequence). V dropped 6 bases and J dropped 1; count of bases not matched to a gene: 6. CDR3 in amino acids: CASSHDRGINYGYTF. CDR3 nucleotide sequence: TGTGCCAGCAGCCACGACAGGGGGATTAACTATGGCTACACCTTC.

Comment on this clone: The same CDR3 also results from other DNA sequences found in this sample. The chain joins TRBV9 to TRBJ2-7, with D maybe TRBD1 (5 bases). Germline V lookup: CDR1 SGDLS, CDR2 YYNGEE. V was shortened by 0 bases and J by 3 bases, with 13 bases between the two germline ends. The CDR3 sequence is 15 residues long. This CDR3 reads CASSVEEGQGYEQYF. The CDR3 DNA sequence: TGTGCCAGCAGCGTAGAAGAAGGACAAGGCTACGAGCAGTACTTC.

This chain connects TRBV18 to TRBJ1-1; 7 bases are a match to TRBD1. V lost 0 bases to trimming and J lost 11 bases; unmatched junction nucleotides: 24. The length of the CDR3 is 19 residues. From germline, CDR1 is KGHSH and CDR2 LQKENI. This chain's CDR3 is CASSPPRGGGGLRGRWAFF. CDR3 DNA sequence: TGTGCCAGCTCACCACCCCGAGGGGGCGGTGGGTTGAGGGGGCGATGGGCTTTCTTT.

The V and J genes are TRBV5-4 and TRBJ1-5; D unresolved. Trimming removed 0 bases from V and 1 base from J, with 8 bases in between. CDR1 is SGHNT, CDR2 YYREEE, per germline (reference sequence). The CDR3 extends over 15 amino acids. The DNA of the CDR3 is TGTGCCAGCAGCTTGGATGGGAGAAGCAATCAGCCCCAGCATTTT. Its translation is CASSLDGRSNQPQHF.

The chain links TRBV4-3 to TRBJ2-7; TRBD1 agrees at 8 bases. After removal of 4 bases from V and 0 bases from J, the junction contained 8 bases not matched to a gene. There are 16 residues in the CDR3. Germline V gene sequence: CDR1 LGHNA, CDR2 YSLEER. The CDR3: CASSPRGQGASYEQYF. The CDR3 DNA reads as TGCGCCAGCAGCCCACGGGGGCAGGGGGCCTCCTACGAGCAGTACTTC.

Comment on this clone: Germline and junction disagree at one end, which may indicate a read error. This rearrangement joins TRBV7-9 to TRBJ2-1; D is unclear. CDR3 length: 11 residues. Per the germline V gene, CDR1 is SEHNR and CDR2 is FQNEAQ (reference sequence). This CDR3 is CASRLAGDSLF. The CDR3 nucleotides read TGTGCCAGCAGGTTAGCCGGAGATAGTCTCTTC.

J is TRBJ1-2 and V is TRBV27; possible D gene TRBD1, 6 bases. There are 13 residues in the CDR3. Trimming pared 5 bases from V and 2 bases from J, leaving 9 bases between. Germline V lookup: CDR1 MNHEY, CDR2 SMNVEV (reference sequence). This CDR3 is CASSPQGNYGYTF. The CDR3 DNA sequence: TGTGCCAGCAGTCCCCAGGGGAACTATGGCTACACCTTC.

The rearrangement uses TRBV7-6 and TRBJ1-4; maybe TRBD1 (5 bases). This CDR3 spans 14 amino acids. The germline V gene encodes CDR1 SGHVS and CDR2 FNYEAQ. The ends were cut back, 5 bases at V and 8 bases at J, with 15 bases in the middle. The CDR3 here is CASSDYQGLEKLFF. The CDR3 DNA reads as TGTGCCAGCAGCGATTACCAGGGTTTGGAAAAACTGTTTTTT.

The chain carries TRBV5-1 and TRBJ1-1, with 7 positions matching TRBD1. Unmatched junction bases numbered 3, after V lost 1 base and J lost 3 bases. The germline CDR1 and CDR2 sequences are SGHRS and YFSETQ. CDR3 length: 14 residues. CDR3 residues: CASSLKGADTEAFF. CDR3 DNA sequence: TGCGCCAGCAGCTTGAAGGGGGCAGACACTGAAGCTTTCTTT.

This chain joins TRBV5-1 and TRBJ2-7; TRBD2 aligns across 10 bases. J gave up 0 bases and V 3 bases, and 6 bases lay outside the gene matches. Germline V gene sequence: CDR1 SGHRS, CDR2 YFSETQ. The CDR3 runs 16 residues. In DNA, the CDR3 is TGCGCCAGCAGCTATGGGACTAGCGCGAGCTCCTACGAGCAGTACTTC. Its protein is CASSYGTSASSYEQYF. Variable domain in full (rest from reference TRBV5-1 and TRBJ2-7): KAGVTQTPRYLIKTRGQQVTLSCSPISGHRSVSWYQQTPGQGLQFLFEYFSETQRNKGNFPGRFSGRQFSNSRSEMNVSTLELGDSALYLCASSYGTSASSYEQYFGPGTRLTVT.

This clone was counted a single time. The chain carries TRBV9 and TRBJ1-1; D gene ambiguous. V was trimmed by 0 bases and J by 5 bases, leaving 8 bases between them. The CDR3 loop spans 13 amino acids. Germline V gives CDR1 SGDLS, CDR2 YYNGEE. This CDR3 is CASSVGGPTEAFF. The CDR3 bases are TGTGCCAGCAGCGTAGGAGGGCCAACTGAAGCTTTCTTT.

This clone showed up just a few times. This chain connects TRBV5-4 to TRBJ2-7; 11 positions agree with TRBD1. The CDR3 length is 14 residues. CDR1 and CDR2 from the germline V gene are SGHNT and YYREEE (reference sequence). The ends lost 3 bases at V and 7 bases at J; junction bases unmatched: 6. In DNA, the CDR3 is TGTGCCAGCAGCTACGGGACAGGGGGTTGGGAGCAGTACTTC. This codes for CASSYGTGGWEQYF. The full variable domain, in which reference TRBV5-4 and TRBJ2-7 provide the parts outside the CDR3, is ETGVTQSPTHLIKTRGQQVTLRCSSQSGHNTVSWYQQALGQGPQFIFQYYREEENGRGNFPPRFSGLQFPNYSSELNVNALELDDSALYLCASSYGTGGWEQYFGPGTRLTVT.

The table lists this clone with a count of one. This chain links TRBV21-1 with TRBJ1-2; the table's D call, TRBD1, was not checked against the DNA. TRBV21-1 counts as a pseudogene. This CDR3 is 19 amino acids long. The CDR3 DNA sequence: TGTGCCAGCAGCAAACCTACAAGGGACAGGGGGTTATCTAACTATGGCTACACCTTC. This codes for CASSKPTRDRGLSNYGYTF.

This chain uses TRBV28 with TRBJ2-7; D gene ambiguous. The CDR3 runs 12 residues. CDR1 and CDR2 from the germline V gene are MDHEN and SYDVKM. Deletions cut 5 bases from V and 3 bases from J, with 8 bases between. CDR3 in DNA: TGTGCCAGCAGTACTTATTTCTACGAGCAGTACTTC. It is translated as CASSTYFYEQYF.

This sequence joins TRBV11-2 and TRBJ1-2; TRBD1 matches at 8 bases. The CDR3 has 15 residues. Germline values: CDR1 SGHAT, CDR2 FQNNGV. V was pared by 5 bases and J by 8 bases, with 13 bases of the junction left unmatched. Here the CDR3 reads CASSLQGVSRRGYTF. In DNA, the CDR3 is TGTGCCAGCAGCCTACAGGGGGTTAGTCGACGGGGCTACACCTTC.